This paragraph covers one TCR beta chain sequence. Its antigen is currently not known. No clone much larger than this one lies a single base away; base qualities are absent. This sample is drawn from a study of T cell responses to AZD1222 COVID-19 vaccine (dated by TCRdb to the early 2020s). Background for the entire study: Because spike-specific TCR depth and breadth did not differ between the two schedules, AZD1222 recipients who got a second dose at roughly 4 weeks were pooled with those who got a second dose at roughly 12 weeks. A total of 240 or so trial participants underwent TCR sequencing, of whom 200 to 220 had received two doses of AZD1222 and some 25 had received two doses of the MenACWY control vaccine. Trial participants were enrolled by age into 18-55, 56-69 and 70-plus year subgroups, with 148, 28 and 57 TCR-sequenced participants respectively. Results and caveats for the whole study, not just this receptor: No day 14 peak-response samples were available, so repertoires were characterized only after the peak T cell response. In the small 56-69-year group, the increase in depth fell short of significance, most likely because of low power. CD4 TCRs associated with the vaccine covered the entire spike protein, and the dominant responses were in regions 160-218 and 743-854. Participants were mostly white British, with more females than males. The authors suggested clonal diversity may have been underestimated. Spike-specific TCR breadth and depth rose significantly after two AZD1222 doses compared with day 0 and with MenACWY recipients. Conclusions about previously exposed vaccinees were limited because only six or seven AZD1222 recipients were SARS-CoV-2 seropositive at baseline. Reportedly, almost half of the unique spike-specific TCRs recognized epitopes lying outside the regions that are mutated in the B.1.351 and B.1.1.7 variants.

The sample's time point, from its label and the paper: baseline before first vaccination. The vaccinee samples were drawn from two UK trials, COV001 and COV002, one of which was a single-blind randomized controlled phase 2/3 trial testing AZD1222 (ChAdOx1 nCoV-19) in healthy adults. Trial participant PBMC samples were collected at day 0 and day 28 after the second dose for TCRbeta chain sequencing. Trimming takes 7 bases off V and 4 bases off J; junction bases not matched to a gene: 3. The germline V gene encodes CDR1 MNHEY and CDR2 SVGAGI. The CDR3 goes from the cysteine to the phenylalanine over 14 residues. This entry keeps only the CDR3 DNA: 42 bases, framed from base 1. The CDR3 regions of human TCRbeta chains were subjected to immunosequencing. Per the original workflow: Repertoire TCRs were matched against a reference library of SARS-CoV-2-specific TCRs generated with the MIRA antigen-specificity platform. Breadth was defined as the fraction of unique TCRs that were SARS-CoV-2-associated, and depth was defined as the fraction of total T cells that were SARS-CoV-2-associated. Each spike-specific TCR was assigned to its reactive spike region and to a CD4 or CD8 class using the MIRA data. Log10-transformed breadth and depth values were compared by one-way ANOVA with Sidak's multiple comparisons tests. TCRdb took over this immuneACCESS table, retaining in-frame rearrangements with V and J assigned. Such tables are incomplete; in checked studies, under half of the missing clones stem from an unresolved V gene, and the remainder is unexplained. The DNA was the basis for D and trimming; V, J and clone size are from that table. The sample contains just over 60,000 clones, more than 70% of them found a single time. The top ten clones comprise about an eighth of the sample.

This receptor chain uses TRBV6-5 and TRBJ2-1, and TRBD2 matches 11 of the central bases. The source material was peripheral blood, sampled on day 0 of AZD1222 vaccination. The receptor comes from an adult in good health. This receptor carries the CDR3 CASTSGGHYNEQFF. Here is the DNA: TGTGCCAGCACTAGCGGGGGGCATTACAATGAGCAGTTCTTC.